This T cell receptor beta chain was profiled in a study of cytomegalovirus exposure and HLA in healthy donors. TCRdb keeps only in-frame clones here, not all; method: immunoSEQ multiplex PCR. The sample yields hundreds of thousands of clones, approximately 80% seen once. CDR3 length equals 15 residues. The V end lost 4 bases, the J end lost 0 bases, and 12 bases lay between the germline ends. Germline-derived CDR1 and CDR2 are SGHTA and FQGTGA. Regarding the study as a whole: Among the CMV-associated chains, three were confirmed in vitro as specific for CMV antigens. Published work reported that the classifier diagnosed cytomegalovirus status with high specificity and sensitivity.

This clone showed up just a few times. Its antigen is unidentified. The TCR sequence derives from a woman in her thirties in good health and CMV-seropositive. Material for sequencing was PBMCs. The chain employs TRBV7-3 and TRBJ1-1, with TRBD1 as a possible D gene (6 bases). CDR3 nucleotide sequence: TGTGCCAGCAGCTCCTCTACAGGGTTGAACACTGAAGCTTTCTTT. Its translation is CASSSSTGLNTEAFF.